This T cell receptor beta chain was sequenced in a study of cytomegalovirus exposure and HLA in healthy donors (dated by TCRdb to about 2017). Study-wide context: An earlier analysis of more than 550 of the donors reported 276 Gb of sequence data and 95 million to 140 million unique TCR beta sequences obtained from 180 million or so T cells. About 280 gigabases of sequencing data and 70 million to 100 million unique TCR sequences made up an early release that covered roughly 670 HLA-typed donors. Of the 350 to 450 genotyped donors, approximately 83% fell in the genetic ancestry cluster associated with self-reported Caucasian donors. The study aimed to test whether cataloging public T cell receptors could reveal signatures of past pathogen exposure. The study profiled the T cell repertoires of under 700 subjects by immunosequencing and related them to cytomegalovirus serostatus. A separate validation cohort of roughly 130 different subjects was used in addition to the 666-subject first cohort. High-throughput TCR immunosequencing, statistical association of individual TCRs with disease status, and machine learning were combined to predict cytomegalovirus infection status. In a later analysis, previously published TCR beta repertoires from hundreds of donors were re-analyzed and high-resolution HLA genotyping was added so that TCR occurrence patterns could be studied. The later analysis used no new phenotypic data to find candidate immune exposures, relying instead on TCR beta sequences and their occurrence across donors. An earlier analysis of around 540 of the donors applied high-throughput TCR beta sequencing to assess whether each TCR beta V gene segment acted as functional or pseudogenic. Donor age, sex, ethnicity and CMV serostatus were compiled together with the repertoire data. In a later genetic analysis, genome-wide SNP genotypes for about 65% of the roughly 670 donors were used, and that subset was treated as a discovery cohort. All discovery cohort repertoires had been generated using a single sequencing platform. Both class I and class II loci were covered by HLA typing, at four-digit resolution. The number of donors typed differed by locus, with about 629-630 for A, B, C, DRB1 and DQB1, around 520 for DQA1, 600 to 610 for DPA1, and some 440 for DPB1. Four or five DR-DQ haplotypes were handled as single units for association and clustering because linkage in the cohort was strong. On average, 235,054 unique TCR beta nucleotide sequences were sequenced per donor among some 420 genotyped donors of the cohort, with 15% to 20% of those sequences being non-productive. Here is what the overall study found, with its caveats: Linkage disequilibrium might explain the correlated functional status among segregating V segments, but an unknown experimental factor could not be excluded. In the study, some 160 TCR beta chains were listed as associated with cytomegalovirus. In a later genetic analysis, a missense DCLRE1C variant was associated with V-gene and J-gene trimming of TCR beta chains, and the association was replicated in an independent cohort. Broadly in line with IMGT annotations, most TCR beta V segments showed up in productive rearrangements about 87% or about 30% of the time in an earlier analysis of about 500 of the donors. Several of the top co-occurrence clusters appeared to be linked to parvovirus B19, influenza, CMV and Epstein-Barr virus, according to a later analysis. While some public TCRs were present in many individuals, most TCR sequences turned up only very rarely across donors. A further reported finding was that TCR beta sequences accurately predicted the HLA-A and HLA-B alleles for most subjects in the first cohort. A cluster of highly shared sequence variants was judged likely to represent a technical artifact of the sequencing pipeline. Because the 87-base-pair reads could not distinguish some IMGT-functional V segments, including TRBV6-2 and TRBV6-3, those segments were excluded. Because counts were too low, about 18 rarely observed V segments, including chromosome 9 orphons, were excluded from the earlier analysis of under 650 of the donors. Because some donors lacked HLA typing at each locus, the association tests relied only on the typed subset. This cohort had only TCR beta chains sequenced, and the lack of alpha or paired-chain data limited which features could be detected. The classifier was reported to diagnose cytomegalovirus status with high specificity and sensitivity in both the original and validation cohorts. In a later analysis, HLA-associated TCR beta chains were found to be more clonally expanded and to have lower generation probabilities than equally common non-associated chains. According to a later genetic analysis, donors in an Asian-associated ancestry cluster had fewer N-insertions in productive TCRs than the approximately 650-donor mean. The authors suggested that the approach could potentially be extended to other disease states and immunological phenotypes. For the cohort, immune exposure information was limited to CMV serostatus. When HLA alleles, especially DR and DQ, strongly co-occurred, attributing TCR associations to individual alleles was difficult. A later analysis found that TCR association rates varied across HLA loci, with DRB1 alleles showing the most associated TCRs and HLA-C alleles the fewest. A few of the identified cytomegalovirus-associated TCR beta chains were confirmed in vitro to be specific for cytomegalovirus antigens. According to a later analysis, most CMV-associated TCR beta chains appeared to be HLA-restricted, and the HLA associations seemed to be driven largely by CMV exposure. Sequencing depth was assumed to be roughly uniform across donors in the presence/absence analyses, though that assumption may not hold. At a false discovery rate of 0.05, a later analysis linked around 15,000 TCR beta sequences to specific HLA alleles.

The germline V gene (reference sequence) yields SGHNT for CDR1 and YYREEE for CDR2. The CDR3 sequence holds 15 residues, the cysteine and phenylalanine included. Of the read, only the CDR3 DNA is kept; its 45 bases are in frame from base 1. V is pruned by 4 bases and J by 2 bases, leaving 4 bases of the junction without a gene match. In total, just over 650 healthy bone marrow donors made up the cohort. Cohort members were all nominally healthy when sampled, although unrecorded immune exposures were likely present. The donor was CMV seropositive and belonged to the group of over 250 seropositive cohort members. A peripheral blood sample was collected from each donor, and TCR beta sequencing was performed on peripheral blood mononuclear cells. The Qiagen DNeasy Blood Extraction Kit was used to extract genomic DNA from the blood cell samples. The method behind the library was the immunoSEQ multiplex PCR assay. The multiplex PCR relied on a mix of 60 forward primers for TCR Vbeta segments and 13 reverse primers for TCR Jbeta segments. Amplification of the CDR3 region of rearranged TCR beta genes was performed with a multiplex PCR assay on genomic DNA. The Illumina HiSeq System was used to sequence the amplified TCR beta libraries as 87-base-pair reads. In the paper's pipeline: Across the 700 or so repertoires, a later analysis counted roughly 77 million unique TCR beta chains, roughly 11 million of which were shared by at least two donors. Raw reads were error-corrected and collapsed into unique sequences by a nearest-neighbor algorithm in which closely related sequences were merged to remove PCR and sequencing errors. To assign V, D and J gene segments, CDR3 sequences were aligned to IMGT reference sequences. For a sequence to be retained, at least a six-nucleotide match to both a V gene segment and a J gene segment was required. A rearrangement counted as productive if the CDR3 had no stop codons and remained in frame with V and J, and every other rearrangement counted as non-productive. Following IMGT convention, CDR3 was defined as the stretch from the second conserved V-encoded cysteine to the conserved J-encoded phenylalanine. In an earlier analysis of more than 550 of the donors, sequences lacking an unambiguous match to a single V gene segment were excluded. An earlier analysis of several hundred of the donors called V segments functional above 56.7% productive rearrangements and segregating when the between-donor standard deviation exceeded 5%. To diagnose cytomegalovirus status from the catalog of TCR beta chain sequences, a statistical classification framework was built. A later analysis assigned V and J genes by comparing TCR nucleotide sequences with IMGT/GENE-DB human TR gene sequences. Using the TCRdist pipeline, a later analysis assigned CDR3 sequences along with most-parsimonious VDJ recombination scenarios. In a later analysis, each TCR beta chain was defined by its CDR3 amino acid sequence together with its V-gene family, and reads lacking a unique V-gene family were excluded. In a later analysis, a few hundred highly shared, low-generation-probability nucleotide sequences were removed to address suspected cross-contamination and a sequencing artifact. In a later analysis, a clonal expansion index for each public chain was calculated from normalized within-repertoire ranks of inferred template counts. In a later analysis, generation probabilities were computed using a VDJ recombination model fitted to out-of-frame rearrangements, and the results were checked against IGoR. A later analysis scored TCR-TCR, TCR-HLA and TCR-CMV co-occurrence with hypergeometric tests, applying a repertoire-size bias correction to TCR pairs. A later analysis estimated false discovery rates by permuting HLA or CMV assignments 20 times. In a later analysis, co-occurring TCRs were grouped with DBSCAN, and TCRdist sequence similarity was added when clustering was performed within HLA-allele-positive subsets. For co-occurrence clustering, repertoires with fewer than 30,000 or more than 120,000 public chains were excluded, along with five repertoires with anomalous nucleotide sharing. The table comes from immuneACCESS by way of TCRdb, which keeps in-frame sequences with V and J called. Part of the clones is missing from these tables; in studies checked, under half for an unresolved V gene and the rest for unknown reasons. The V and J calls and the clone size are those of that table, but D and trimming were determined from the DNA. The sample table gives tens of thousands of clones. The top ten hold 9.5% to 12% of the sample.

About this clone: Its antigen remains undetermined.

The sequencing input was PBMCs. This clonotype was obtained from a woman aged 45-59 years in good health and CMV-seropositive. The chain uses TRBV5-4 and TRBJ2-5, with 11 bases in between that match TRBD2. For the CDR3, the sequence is CASSQLAGGQETQYF. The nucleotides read TGTGCCAGCAGCCAATTAGCGGGGGGGCAAGAGACCCAGTACTTC.